This T cell receptor (beta chain) was captured by sequencing in a study of T cell repertoires in cytomegalovirus infection. Study context: CMV epitopes used comprised recently identified HLA-C-restricted ones and well-studied HLA-B-restricted ones. Public TCR beta signatures indicated both CMV infection and matching HLA type.

TCRdb re-analysed the reads in MiXCR, keeping a single row per CDR3 protein. The sample includes approximately 1,000,000 distinct CDR3 sequences, less than 35% of them seen just once. Germline CDR1 MNHNY, CDR2 SVGAGI (reference sequence). CDR3 size: 13 residues. In its sample, this clonotype was seen a few times. Its specificity is unknown. The rearrangement uses TRBV6-6 and TRBJ2-6, with D tentatively TRBD1 (6 bases). The clonotype was recovered from a human donor in good health (CMV status not recorded). Some clones in this sample may be carry-over from other donors' samples. Sequenced here: cultured CD8+ T cells from PBMCs, sampled from culture after CMV antigen stimulation. The CDR3 region has the DNA TGTGCGGCGAAGGGGGCTGGGGCCAACGTCCTGACTTTC. Translated, it gives CAAKGAGANVLTF.